A selection of T cell receptor beta chains follows, all from one sample in a study of cytomegalovirus exposure and HLA in healthy donors. Libraries were prepared by immunoSEQ multiplex PCR; TCRdb keeps only in-frame clonotypes and omits some of them. Among tens of thousands of clones, roughly 82% were seen once, and the ten largest hold roughly 12%. The sequenced sample consisted of PBMCs. Source of these receptors: a male donor in good health and CMV-seropositive. Each CDR3 is given with its conserved first and last residue. The D gene is left open where the match is weak. Where a row states a size, it is once, few, many or the class of an expanded clone; other rows omit it.

TRBD2,-,TRBV28,TRBJ2-2,16,TGTGCCAGCAGTAATAGCGGGGGAGGGAACACCGGGGAGCTGTTTTTT,CASSNSGGGNTGELFF
-,-,TRBV21-1,TRBJ2-3,19,TGTGCCAGCAGCAAAGAGGGGGTTTTACTAGAGGGATATGCAGATACGCAGTATTTT,CASSKEGVLLEGYADTQYF
-,-,TRBV7-2,TRBJ2-7,16,TGTGCCAGCAGCTTAGGGGCGGGACCCGAATCCTACGAGCAGTACTTC,CASSLGAGPESYEQYF
-,-,TRBV11-2,TRBJ1-3,12,TGTGCCAGCAGCGCACAGGGATACACCATATATTTT,CASSAQGYTIYF
-,-,TRBV2,TRBJ2-3,13,TGTGCCAGCAGTGATAGCGGCACAGATACGCAGTATTTT,CASSDSGTDTQYF
-,-,TRBV28,TRBJ2-5,14,TGTGCCAGCGAAGGGACAAGATCTGGAGAGACCCAGTACTTC,CASEGTRSGETQYF
-,-,TRBV5-5,TRBJ2-6,15,TGTGCCAGCAGCTTGTCTGTCTCTGGGGCCAACGTCCTGACTTTC,CASSLSVSGANVLTF
TRBD1,-,TRBV7-9,TRBJ2-5,15,TGTGCCAGCAGCCAAGGACAGGGGGCGCGTGAGACCCAGTACTTC,CASSQGQGARETQYF
-,-,TRBV9,TRBJ2-3,15,TGTGCCAGCTCCCCTCAGTGGTTAGCGGTTGACACGCAGTATTTT,CASSPQWLAVDTQYF
-,few,TRBV9,TRBJ1-3,15,TGTGCCAGCAGCGTAGGGGGGCAAGCTGGAAACACCATATATTTT,CASSVGGQAGNTIYF
-,-,TRBV7-3,TRBJ1-2,15,TGTGCCAGCAGCGACGGTTCGGCCAGGGCCTCTGGCTACACCTTC,CASSDGSARASGYTF
TRBD1,-,TRBV28,TRBJ1-4,14,TGTGCCACCTTAACCGGGACAGGGGATGAAAAACTGTTTTTT,CATLTGTGDEKLFF
TRBD1,-,TRBV27,TRBJ1-3,15,TGTGCCAGCAGTGGTACCGGGACAGGGGACAGCACCATATATTTT,CASSGTGTGDSTIYF
TRBD1,-,TRBV28,TRBJ1-2,12,TGTGCCACTACTGGGACAGTCTATGGCTACACCTTC,CATTGTVYGYTF
TRBD1,-,TRBV10-1,TRBJ2-1,16,TGCGCCAGCAGCGCCTACCGGGACAGGGTTAACAATGAGCAGTTCTTC,CASSAYRDRVNNEQFF
TRBD2,-,TRBV7-8,TRBJ2-5,13,TGTGCCAGCAGCCTTAGCGGGCAAGAGACCCAGTACTTC,CASSLSGQETQYF